The source of this TCR beta chain is a study of blood T cell repertoires in COVID-19. V lost 2 bases and J 3 bases, leaving 8 bases between the germline ends. The CDR3 contains 14 residues. CDR1 LNHDA and CDR2 SQIVND come from the germline V gene (reference sequence). The protocol was immunoSEQ multiplex PCR, while the TCRdb copy is restricted to in-frame clones and leaves out a portion. This sample has fewer than 400,000 clones, with under 95% found just once. Participants, 18 to 89 years old, spanned some 23 US areas. Material for sequencing was PBMCs or T cells enriched from blood (not recorded which). The clonotype was recovered from a woman in her 30s who had recovered from COVID-19. The chain combines TRBV19 with TRBJ1-5; no clear D. The CDR3 DNA is TGTGCCAGTAGTATATCCAGGTCCAATCAGCCCCAGCATTTT. It translates to CASSISRSNQPQHF.